A selection of T cell receptor beta chains follows, all from one sample in a study of shared clonotypes between healthy human individuals. Sequencing used immunoSEQ multiplex PCR; TCRdb keeps in-frame clones, though not all of them. The top ten clones hold roughly 1.5% of a sample with approximately 980,000 clones, approximately 76% of them seen once. Sample: memory CD4+ T cells sorted from blood. These receptor sequences come from a man aged 18 to 29 in good health. The CDR3 runs from the conserved cysteine through the conserved F or W.

v_call: TRBV4-3; j_call: TRBJ1-4; cdr3_aa: CASSQALKDRNEKLFF
v_call: TRBV5-4; j_call: TRBJ1-1; cdr3_aa: CASSLGLGGNTEAFF
v_call: TRBV5-4; j_call: TRBJ1-6; cdr3_aa: CASSPGTDYNSPLHF
v_call: TRBV4-1; j_call: TRBJ2-2; cdr3_aa: CASSQYRGGTGELFF
v_call: TRBV12-5; j_call: TRBJ1-1; cdr3_aa: CASGLVLSPGLNTEAFF
v_call: TRBV5-1; j_call: TRBJ2-7; cdr3_aa: CASSLAQVSHEQYF
v_call: TRBV6-1; j_call: TRBJ2-3; cdr3_aa: CASSETSGGATDTQYF
v_call: TRBV7-6; j_call: TRBJ2-7; cdr3_aa: CASSQGQQAYEQYF
v_call: TRBV12-5; j_call: TRBJ2-7; cdr3_aa: CASSSLYEQYF
v_call: TRBV5-1; j_call: TRBJ2-7; cdr3_aa: CASRAPGTASLGQYF
v_call: TRBV5-1; j_call: TRBJ2-5; cdr3_aa: CASSLTGVQETQYF
v_call: TRBV19; j_call: TRBJ1-2; cdr3_aa: CASSPPRTGIAGYTF
v_call: TRBV5-1; j_call: TRBJ2-1; cdr3_aa: CASGQLSYNEQFF
v_call: TRBV30; j_call: TRBJ1-1; cdr3_aa: CAWSPGGNTEAFF
v_call: TRBV7-2; j_call: TRBJ2-1; cdr3_aa: CASSLTSGHYNEQFF
v_call: TRBV10-3; j_call: TRBJ1-1; cdr3_aa: CAISGTGLNTEAFF
v_call: TRBV2; j_call: TRBJ2-5; cdr3_aa: CASILYFSETQYF
v_call: TRBV19; j_call: TRBJ2-6; cdr3_aa: CASKETRGSGANVLTF
v_call: TRBV5-3; j_call: TRBJ2-7; cdr3_aa: CARSLVGYEQYF
v_call: TRBV4-1; j_call: TRBJ2-2; cdr3_aa: CASSQDYPTGELFF
v_call: TRBV18; j_call: TRBJ1-6; cdr3_aa: CASSPPEGSESPLHF
v_call: TRBV6-1; j_call: TRBJ1-2; cdr3_aa: CASSLDRSIYGYTF
v_call: TRBV7-2; j_call: TRBJ2-1; cdr3_aa: CASEGSRSYNEQFF